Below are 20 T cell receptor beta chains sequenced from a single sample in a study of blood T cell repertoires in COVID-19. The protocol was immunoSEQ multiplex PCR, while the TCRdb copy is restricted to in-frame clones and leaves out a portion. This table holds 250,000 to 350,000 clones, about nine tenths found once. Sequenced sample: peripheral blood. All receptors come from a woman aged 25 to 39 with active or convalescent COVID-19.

CDR3 coding DNA: TGTGCCAGCAGTCTAGGACACCTGAACACTGAAGCTTTCTTT. Its translation: CASSLGHLNTEAFF. The chain employs TRBV27 and TRBJ1-1; TRBD1 might be the D (5 bases). CDR1 and CDR2 from the germline V gene are MNHEY and SMNVEV (reference sequence). With 5 bases removed from V and 0 bases from J, the gap between germline ends came to 10 bases. The CDR3 has 14 amino acids.

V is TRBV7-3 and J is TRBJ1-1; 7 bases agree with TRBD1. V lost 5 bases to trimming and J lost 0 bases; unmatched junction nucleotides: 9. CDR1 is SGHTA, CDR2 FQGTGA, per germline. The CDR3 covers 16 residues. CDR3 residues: CASSPTGSRMNTEAFF. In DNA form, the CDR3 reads TGTGCCAGCAGCCCGACAGGGAGCCGCATGAACACTGAAGCTTTCTTT.

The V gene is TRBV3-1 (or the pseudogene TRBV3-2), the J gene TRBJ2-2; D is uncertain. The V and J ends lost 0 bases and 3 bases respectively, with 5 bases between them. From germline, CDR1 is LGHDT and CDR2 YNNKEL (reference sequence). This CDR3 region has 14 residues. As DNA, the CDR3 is TGTGCCAGCAGCCAAGACGCAGACACCGGGGAGCTGTTTTTT. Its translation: CASSQDADTGELFF.

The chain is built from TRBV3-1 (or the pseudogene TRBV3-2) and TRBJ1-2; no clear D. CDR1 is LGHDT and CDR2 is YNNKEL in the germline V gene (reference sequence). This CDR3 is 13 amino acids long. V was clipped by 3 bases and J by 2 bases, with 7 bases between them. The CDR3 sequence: CASSQTLNYGYTF. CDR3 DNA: TGTGCCAGCAGCCAGACACTCAACTATGGCTACACCTTC.

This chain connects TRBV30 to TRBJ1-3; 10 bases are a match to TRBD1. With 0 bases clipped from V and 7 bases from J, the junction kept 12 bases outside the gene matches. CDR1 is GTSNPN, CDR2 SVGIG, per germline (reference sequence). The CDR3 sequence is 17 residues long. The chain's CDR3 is CAWSVVRTGGLRNTIYF. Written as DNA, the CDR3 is TGTGCCTGGAGTGTAGTCCGGACAGGGGGTTTGAGGAACACCATATATTTT.

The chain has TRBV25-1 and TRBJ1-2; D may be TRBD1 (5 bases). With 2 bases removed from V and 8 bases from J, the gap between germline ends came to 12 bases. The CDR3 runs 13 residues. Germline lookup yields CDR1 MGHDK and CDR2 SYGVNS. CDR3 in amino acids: CASSESTGGGYTF. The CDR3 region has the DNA TGTGCCAGCAGTGAAAGTACAGGCGGCGGCTACACCTTC.

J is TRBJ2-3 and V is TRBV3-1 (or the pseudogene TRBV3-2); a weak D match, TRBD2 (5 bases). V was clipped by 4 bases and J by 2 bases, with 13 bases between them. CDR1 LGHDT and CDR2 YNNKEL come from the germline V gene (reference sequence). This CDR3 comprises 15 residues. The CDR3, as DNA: TGTGCCAGCAGCCCTGGCGGCGGGCCCACAGATACGCAGTATTTT. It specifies CASSPGGGPTDTQYF.

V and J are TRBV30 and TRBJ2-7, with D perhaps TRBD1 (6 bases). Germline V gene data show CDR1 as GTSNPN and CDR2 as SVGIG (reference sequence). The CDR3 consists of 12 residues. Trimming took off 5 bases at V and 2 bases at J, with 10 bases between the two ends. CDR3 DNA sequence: TGTGCCTGGCGGACAGCTCCCTACGAGCAGTACTTC. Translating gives CAWRTAPYEQYF.

The CDR3 DNA reads as TGTGCCACCTCATACAGGGGCAATCAGCCCCAGCATTTT. Its protein product is CATSYRGNQPQHF. The rearrangement joins TRBV19 to TRBJ1-5, with D perhaps TRBD1 (6 bases). In germline, CDR1 is LNHDA, CDR2 SQIVND (reference sequence). V gave up 10 bases and J gave up 2 bases, with 12 bases separating them. The CDR3 loop spans 13 amino acids. Full variable domain (remainder filled in from reference TRBV19 and TRBJ1-5): DGGITQSPKYLFRKEGQNVTLSCEQNLNHDAMYWYRQDPGQGLRLIYYSQIVNDFQKGDIAEGYSVSREKKESFPLTVTSAQKNPTAFYLCATSYRGNQPQHFGDGTRLSIL.

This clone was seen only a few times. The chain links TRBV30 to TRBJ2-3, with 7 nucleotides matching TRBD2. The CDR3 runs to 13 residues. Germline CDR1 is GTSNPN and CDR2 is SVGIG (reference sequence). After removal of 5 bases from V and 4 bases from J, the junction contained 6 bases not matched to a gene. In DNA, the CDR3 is TGTGCCTGGGAGGTGGGGGGGGCAGATACGCAGTATTTT. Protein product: CAWEVGGADTQYF.

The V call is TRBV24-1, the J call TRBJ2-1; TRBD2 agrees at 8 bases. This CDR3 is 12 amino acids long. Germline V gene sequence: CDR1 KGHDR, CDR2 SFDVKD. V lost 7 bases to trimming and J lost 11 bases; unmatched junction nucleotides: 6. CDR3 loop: CATSPGGVKQFF. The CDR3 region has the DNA TGTGCCACCAGCCCCGGGGGGGTAAAGCAGTTCTTC.

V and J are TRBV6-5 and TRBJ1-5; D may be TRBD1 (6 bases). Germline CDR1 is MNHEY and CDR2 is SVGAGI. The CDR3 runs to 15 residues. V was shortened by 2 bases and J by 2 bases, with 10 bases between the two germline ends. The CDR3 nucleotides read TGTGCCAGCAGTTACGGGAACAGGGGCAATCAGCCCCAGCATTTT. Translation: CASSYGNRGNQPQHF.

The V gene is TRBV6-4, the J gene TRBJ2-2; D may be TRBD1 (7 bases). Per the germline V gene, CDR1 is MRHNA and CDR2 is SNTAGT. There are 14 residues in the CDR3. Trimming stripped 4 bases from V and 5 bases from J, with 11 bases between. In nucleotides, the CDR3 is TGTGCCAGCAGTGCCCAGGGGGGAACCGGGGAGCTGTTTTTT. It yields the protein CASSAQGGTGELFF.

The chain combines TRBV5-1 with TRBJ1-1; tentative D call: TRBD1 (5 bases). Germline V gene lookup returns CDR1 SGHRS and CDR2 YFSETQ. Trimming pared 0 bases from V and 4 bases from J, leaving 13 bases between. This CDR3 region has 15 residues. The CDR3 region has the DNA TGCGCCAGCAGCTTGGCTCGGGGGGGAGGCACTGAAGCTTTCTTT. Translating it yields CASSLARGGGTEAFF. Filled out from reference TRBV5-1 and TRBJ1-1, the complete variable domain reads KAGVTQTPRYLIKTRGQQVTLSCSPISGHRSVSWYQQTPGQGLQFLFEYFSETQRNKGNFPGRFSGRQFSNSRSEMNVSTLELGDSALYLCASSLARGGGTEAFFGQGTRLTVV.

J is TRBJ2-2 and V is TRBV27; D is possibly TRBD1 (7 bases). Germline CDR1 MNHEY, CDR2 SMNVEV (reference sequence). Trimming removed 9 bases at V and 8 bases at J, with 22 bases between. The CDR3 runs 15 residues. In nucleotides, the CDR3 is TGTGCCAGAATAGCGTGGTTCAGGGGGGAGGGGGAGCTGTTTTTT. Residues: CARIAWFRGEGELFF.

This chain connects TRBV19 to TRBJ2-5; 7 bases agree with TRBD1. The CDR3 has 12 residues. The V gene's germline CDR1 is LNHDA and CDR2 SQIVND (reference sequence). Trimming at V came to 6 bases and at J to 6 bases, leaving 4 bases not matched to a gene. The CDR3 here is CASSAQGKTQYF. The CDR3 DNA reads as TGTGCCAGTAGCGCACAGGGGAAGACCCAGTACTTC.

CDR3 residues: CASSLGTSGGAAEETQYF. The CDR3 bases are TGTGCCAGCAGTCTCGGGACTAGCGGGGGGGCAGCAGAGGAGACCCAGTACTTC. The chain carries TRBV6-2 or TRBV6-3 and TRBJ2-5; the match to TRBD2 covers 16 bases. Per germline, CDR1 MNHEY and CDR2 SVGEGT. V shed 5 bases, J shed 5 bases, and the junction held 11 bases outside the gene matches. The CDR3 spans 18 residues.

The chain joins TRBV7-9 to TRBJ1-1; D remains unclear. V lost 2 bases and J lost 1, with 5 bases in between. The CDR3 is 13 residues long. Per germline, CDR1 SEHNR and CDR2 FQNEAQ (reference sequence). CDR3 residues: CASSLSKNTEAFF. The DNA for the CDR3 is TGTGCCAGCAGCTTATCAAAGAACACTGAAGCTTTCTTT. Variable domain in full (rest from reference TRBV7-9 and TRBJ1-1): DTGVSQNPRHKITKRGQNVTFRCDPISEHNRLYWYRQTLGQGPEFLTYFQNEAQLEKSRLLSDRFSAERPKGSFSTLEIQRTEQGDSAMYLCASSLSKNTEAFFGQGTRLTVV.

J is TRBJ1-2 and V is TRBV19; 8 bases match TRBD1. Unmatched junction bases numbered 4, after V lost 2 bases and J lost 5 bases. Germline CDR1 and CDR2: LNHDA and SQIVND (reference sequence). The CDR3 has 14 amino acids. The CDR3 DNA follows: TGTGCCAGTAGTATAACAGGGGGTCCGTATGGCTACACCTTC. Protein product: CASSITGGPYGYTF.

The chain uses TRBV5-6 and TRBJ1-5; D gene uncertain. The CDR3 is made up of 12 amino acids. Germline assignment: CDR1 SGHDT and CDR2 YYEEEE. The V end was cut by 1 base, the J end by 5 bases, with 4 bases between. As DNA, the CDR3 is TGTGCCAGCAGCTTGCATGATCAGCCCCAGCATTTT. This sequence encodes CASSLHDQPQHF. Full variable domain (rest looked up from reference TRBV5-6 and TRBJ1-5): DAGVTQSPTHLIKTRGQQVTLRCSPKSGHDTVSWYQQALGQGPQFIFQYYEEEERQRGNFPDRFSGHQFPNYSSELNVNALLLGDSALYLCASSLHDQPQHFGDGTRLSIL.